This is a list of T cell receptor beta chains from one sample in a study of radiation and T cells in renal cell carcinoma. The data were produced by immunoSEQ multiplex PCR, yet TCRdb's version contains in-frame clones alone and is incomplete. The sample contains 15,000 to 20,000 clones, about 61% of which appear only once. Sequencing was performed on tumor tissue, taken from a patient whose treatment was nephrectomy without radiotherapy. These receptor sequences come from a man aged 50-59 years with renal cell carcinoma. Both conserved end residues are part of each CDR3. A D gene is named only where the DNA matches it firmly. Where a row states a size, it is once, few, many or the class of an expanded clone; other rows omit it.

TRBD1	TRBJ2-1	-	TRBV9	TGTGCCAGCAGCAAGGGACAGGGGATATACTATGAGCAGTTCTTC	CASSKGQGIYYEQFF
-	TRBJ1-6	few	TRBV7-9	TGTGCCAGCAGCCCCGACAGTACTGGCAATTCACCCCTCCACTTT	CASSPDSTGNSPLHF
-	TRBJ2-3	once	TRBV4-1	TGCGCCAGCAGCCAAGAGAAAGGGACAGATACGCAGTATTTT	CASSQEKGTDTQYF
-	TRBJ2-2	-	TRBV19	TGTGCCAGTAGTCCTCGGGGGAAGAACACCGGGGAGCTGTTTTTT	CASSPRGKNTGELFF
TRBD1	TRBJ2-7	-	TRBV19	TGTGCCAGTAGTCCCCGGGACAGGGCGATCTACGAGCAGTACTTC	CASSPRDRAIYEQYF
-	TRBJ1-5	-	TRBV6-1	TGTGCCAGCAGGAAGGGTGAGGGTCAGCCCCAGCATTTT	CASRKGEGQPQHF
TRBD2	TRBJ2-1	-	TRBV30	TGTGCCTGGAGCGGAACAACGAATCTCACTAGCGGGGCCTCTTACTCCTACAATGAGCAGTTCTTC	CAWSGTTNLTSGASYSYNEQFF
-	TRBJ1-1	few	TRBV25-1	TGTGCCAGCAGTGAAGGGGGGTTCGGGGAAGCTTTCTTT	CASSEGGFGEAFF
TRBD1	TRBJ1-1	-	TRBV6-6	TGTGCCAGCAAGTTACAGGGGGCGAAAACTGAAGCTTTCTTT	CASKLQGAKTEAFF
-	TRBJ2-2	-	TRBV5-1	TGCGCCAGCAGCTTGGGGACCACGAACACCGGGGAGCTGTTTTTT	CASSLGTTNTGELFF
-	TRBJ1-5	-	TRBV28	TGTGCCAGCAGTTTATCAGGCAGGGTTAACCAGCCCCAGCATTTT	CASSLSGRVNQPQHF
TRBD2	TRBJ2-7	-	TRBV6-6	TGTGCCAGCAGTTCGACTAGCGGGTCCTCCTACGAGCAGTACTTC	CASSSTSGSSYEQYF
-	TRBJ2-3	-	TRBV7-3	TGTGCCAGCAGCTTAATGGCGGATTGGGGCACAGATACGCAGTATTTT	CASSLMADWGTDTQYF
TRBD1	TRBJ1-5	-	TRBV5-1	TGCGCCAGCAGCGTGACAGGGGGTAGTCAGCCCCAGCATTTT	CASSVTGGSQPQHF
-	TRBJ2-5	-	TRBV5-1	TGCGCCAGCCGTCTGCGTACAGGGCAACAAGAGACCCAGTACTTC	CASRLRTGQQETQYF
-	TRBJ2-1	-	TRBV6-1	TGTGCCAGCATTCTAGATAGCGATAGCTACAATGAGCAGTTCTTC	CASILDSDSYNEQFF
-	TRBJ2-7	-	TRBV15	TGTGCCACCAGCCTTGCCAGGTCCTACGAGCAGTACTTC	CATSLARSYEQYF
-	TRBJ2-3	-	TRBV6-5	TGTGCCAGCCGGACACTTGGCACAGATACGCAGTATTTT	CASRTLGTDTQYF
-	TRBJ1-1	-	TRBV19	TGTGCCAGTAGTTATCTCGGAGGGGGTCGCCCTGAAGCTTTCTTT	CASSYLGGGRPEAFF
TRBD1	TRBJ2-7	-	TRBV6-5	TGTGCCAGCAGACTATCCGGGACAGGAACCTACGAGCAGTACTTC	CASRLSGTGTYEQYF
-	TRBJ2-7	-	TRBV9	TGTGCCAGCAGCCCCCAGGACAGCCCCCTCCACGAGCAGTACTTC	CASSPQDSPLHEQYF
TRBD1	TRBJ2-7	-	TRBV10-3	TGTGCCATCAGCCCTAGGGACAGGCCTCGGGAGCAGTACTTC	CAISPRDRPREQYF
-	TRBJ1-6	-	TRBV10-3	TGTGCCATCAGTGAGCAGGGAGACTCCTATAATTCACCCCTCCACTTT	CAISEQGDSYNSPLHF
-	TRBJ1-4	-	TRBV5-4	TGTGCCAGCAGCTTGGAAAGAGGGTCGGATGAAAAACTGTTTTTT	CASSLERGSDEKLFF
-	TRBJ1-6	-	TRBV14	TGTGCCAGCAGCCAAGTTAGTCCAGGGGTCAATTCACCCCTCCACTTT	CASSQVSPGVNSPLHF
-	TRBJ2-1	many	TRBV4-1	TGCGCCAGCAGCCAAGATTCGGGATACACCTACAATGAGCAGTTCTTC	CASSQDSGYTYNEQFF
-	TRBJ1-5	-	TRBV2	TGTGCCAGCAGTGCGCAGGGTGTGGGCCAGCCCCAGCATTTT	CASSAQGVGQPQHF
-	TRBJ2-7	few	TRBV2	TGTGCCAGCAGTGACAGCGCCATCTCCTACGAGCAGTACTTC	CASSDSAISYEQYF
TRBD1	TRBJ2-7	-	TRBV4-3	TGCGCCAGCAGCCGGGACAGGGGATACGAGCAGTACTTC	CASSRDRGYEQYF
-	TRBJ2-1	-	TRBV7-9	TGTGCCAGCAGCTTCCAGGGGACCCAAGGCAATGAGCAGTTCTTC	CASSFQGTQGNEQFF
-	TRBJ2-7	few	TRBV5-1	TGCGCCAGCAGCACAGGGACGTCCTCCTACGAGCAGTACTTC	CASSTGTSSYEQYF